This TCR beta chain was sequenced for a study of blood T cell repertoires in COVID-19. Overall study: COVID-19 samples collected from the United States, Italy and Spain covered acute and convalescent phases. From T cells, B-cell-depleted T cells, or PBMCs came the material, which was cDNA or gDNA.

Germline values: CDR1 MNHNY, CDR2 SVGAGI (reference sequence). The ends were cut back, 8 bases at V and 0 bases at J, with 11 bases in the middle. The CDR3 runs 14 residues. Per the original methods: Researchers report that nucleated cell counts were estimated from reference gene primer amplification. The protocol was immunoSEQ multiplex PCR, while the TCRdb copy is restricted to in-frame clones and leaves out a portion. V and J calls and clone size come straight from that table; D and trimming were deduced from the DNA. The data show roughly 96,000 clones, with around 81% seen just once and 3.5% to 5% held by the top ten.

What was sequenced was peripheral blood. This receptor was identified in a man in his 60s with acute or convalescent COVID-19. V and J are TRBV6-6 and TRBJ1-3; a possible D gene is TRBD1 (5 bases). CDR3: CASGGDSSGNTIYF. The DNA for the CDR3 is TGTGCCAGCGGGGGGGATAGCTCTGGAAACACCATATATTTT.